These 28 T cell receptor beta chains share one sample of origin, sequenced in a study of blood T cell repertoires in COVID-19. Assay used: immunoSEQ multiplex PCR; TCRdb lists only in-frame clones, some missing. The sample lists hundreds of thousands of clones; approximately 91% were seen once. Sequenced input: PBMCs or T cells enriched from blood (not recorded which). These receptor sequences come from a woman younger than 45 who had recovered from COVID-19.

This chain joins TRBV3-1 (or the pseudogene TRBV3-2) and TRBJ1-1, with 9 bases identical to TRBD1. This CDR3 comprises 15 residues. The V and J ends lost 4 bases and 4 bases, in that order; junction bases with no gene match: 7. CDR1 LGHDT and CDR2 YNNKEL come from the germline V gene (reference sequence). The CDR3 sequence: CASSPWTGEVTEAFF. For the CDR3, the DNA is TGTGCCAGCAGCCCTTGGACAGGGGAGGTCACTGAAGCTTTCTTT.

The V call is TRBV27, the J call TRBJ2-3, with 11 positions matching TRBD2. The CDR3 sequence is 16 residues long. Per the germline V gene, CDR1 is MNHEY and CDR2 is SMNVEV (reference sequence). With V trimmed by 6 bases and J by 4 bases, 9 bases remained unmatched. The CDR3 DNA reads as TGTGCCAGCAGACCACTAGCGGGAGCCCGTCCAGATACGCAGTATTTT. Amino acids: CASRPLAGARPDTQYF.

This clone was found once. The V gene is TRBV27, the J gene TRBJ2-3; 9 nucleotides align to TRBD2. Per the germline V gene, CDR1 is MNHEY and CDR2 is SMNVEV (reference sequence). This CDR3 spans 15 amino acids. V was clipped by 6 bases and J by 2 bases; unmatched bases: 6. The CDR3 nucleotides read TGTGCCAGCAGCTGGGCTAGCGGGACCACAGATACGCAGTATTTT. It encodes CASSWASGTTDTQYF.

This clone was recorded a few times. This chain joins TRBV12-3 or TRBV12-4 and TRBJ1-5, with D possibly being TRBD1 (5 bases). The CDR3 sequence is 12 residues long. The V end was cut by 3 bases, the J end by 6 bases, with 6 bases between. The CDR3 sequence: CASSFQGQPQHF. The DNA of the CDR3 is TGTGCCAGCAGTTTTCAGGGTCAGCCCCAGCATTTT.

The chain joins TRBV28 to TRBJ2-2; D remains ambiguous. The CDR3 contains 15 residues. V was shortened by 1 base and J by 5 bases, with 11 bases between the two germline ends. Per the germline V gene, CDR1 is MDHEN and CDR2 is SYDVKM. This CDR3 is CASSLLVAGTGELFF. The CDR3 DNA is TGTGCCAGCAGTTTATTAGTAGCTGGAACCGGGGAGCTGTTTTTT.

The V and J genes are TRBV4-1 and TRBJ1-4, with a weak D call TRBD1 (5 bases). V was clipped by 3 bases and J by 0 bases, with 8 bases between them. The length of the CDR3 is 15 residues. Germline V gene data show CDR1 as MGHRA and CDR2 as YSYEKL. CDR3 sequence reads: CASSQQTATNEKLFF. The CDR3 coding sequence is TGCGCCAGCAGCCAGCAGACAGCAACTAATGAAAAACTGTTTTTT.

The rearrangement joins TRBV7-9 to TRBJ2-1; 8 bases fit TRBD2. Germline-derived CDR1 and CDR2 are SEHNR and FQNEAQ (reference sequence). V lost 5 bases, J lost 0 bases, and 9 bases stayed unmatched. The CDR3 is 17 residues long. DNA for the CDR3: TGTGCCAGCAGCACCACGGCGCGGGGGGTCTCCTACAATGAGCAGTTCTTC. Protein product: CASSTTARGVSYNEQFF.

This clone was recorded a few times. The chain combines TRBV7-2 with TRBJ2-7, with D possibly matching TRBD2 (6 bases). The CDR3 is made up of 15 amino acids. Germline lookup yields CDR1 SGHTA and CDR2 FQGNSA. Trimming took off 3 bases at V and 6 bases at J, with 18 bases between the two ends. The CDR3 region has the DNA TGTGCCAGCAGCTTTTATGGGGGGAGTGGAACCGAGCAGTACTTC. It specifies CASSFYGGSGTEQYF.

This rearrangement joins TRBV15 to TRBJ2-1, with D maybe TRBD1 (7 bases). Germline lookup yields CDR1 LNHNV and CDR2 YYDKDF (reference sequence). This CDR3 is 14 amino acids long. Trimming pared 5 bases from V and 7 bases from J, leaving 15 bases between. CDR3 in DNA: TGTGCCACCAGCGGGGGGACAGCCGATAATGAGCAGTTCTTC. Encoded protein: CATSGGTADNEQFF.

CDR3 DNA: TGCGCCAGCAGCCCGGGACAGATCTATGGCTACACCTTC. It yields the protein CASSPGQIYGYTF. The chain uses TRBV5-1 and TRBJ1-2; 7 positions agree with TRBD1. Unmatched junction bases numbered 4, after V lost 4 bases and J lost 4 bases. The CDR3 extends over 13 amino acids. Per germline, CDR1 SGHRS and CDR2 YFSETQ.

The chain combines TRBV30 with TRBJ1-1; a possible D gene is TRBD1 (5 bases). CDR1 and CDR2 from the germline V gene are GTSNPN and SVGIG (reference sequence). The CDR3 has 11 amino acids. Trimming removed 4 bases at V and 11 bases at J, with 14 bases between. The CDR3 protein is CAWNPQRGAFF. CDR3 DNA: TGTGCCTGGAACCCCCAACGGGGGGCTTTCTTT.

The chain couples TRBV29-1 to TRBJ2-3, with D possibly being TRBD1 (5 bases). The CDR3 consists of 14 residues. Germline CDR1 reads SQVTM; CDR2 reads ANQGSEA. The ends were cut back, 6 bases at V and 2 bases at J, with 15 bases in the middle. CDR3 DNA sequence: TGCAGCGTCCCAGGGCTTACTCACACAGATACGCAGTATTTT. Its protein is CSVPGLTHTDTQYF.

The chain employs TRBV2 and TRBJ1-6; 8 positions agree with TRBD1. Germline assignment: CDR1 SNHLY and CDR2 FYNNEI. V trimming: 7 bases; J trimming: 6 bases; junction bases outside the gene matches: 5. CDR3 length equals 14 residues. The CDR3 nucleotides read TGTGCCAGCACCGAAACAGGGGGTAATTCACCCCTCCACTTT. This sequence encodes CASTETGGNSPLHF.

This chain's CDR3 is CASSVVRPQHF. CDR3 nucleotide sequence: TGTGCCAGCTCGGTGGTAAGACCCCAGCATTTT. V gene TRBV2 combines with J gene TRBJ1-5, with D unresolved. Germline V gives CDR1 SNHLY, CDR2 FYNNEI. The CDR3 consists of 11 residues. With 8 bases removed from V and 10 bases from J, the gap between germline ends came to 12 bases.

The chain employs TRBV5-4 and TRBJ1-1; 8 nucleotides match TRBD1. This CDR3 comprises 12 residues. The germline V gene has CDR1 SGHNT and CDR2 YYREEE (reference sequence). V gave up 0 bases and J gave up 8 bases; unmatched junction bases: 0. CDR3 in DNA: TGTGCCAGCAGCTTGGGGGACAGGGAAGCTTTCTTT. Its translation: CASSLGDREAFF.

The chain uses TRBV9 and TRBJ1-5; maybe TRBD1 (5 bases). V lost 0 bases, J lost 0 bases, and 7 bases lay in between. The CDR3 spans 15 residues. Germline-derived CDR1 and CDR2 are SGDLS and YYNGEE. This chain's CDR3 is CASSVGGHSNQPQHF. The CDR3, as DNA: TGTGCCAGCAGCGTAGGGGGCCATAGCAATCAGCCCCAGCATTTT. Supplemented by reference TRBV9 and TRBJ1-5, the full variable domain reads DSGVTQTPKHLITATGQRVTLRCSPRSGDLSVYWYQQSLDQGLQFLIQYYNGEERAKGNILERFSAQQFPDLHSELNLSSLELGDSALYFCASSVGGHSNQPQHFGDGTRLSIL.

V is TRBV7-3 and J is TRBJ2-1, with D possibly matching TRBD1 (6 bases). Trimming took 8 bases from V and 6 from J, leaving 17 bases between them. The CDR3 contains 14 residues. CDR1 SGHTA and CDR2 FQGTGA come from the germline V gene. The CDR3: CASGTTGYSNEQFF. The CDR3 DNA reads TGTGCCAGCGGTACCACAGGGTATAGCAATGAGCAGTTCTTC.

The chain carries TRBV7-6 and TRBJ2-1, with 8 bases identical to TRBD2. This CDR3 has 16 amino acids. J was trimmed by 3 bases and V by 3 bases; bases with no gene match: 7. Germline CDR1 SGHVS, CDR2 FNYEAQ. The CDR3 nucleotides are TGTGCCAGCAGCTTGGTCGCCGGGAGGGACTACAATGAGCAGTTCTTC. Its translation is CASSLVAGRDYNEQFF.

The chain's CDR3 is CASSREQGTGGNTIYF. The CDR3 DNA follows: TGTGCCAGCAGCCGAGAACAGGGGACGGGAGGAAACACCATATATTTT. The rearrangement links TRBV3-1 (or the pseudogene TRBV3-2) to TRBJ1-3, with 7 bases matching TRBD1. The CDR3 is 16 amino acids. CDR1 and CDR2 (germline): LGHDT, YNNKEL (reference sequence). V lost 4 bases, J lost 4 bases, and 10 bases stayed unmatched.

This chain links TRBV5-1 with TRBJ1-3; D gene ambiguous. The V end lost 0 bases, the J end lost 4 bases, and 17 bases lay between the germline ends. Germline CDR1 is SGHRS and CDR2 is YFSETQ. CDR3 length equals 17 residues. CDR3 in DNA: TGCGCCAGCAGCTTGGATCGTGCCGGGAATGCCGGAAACACCATATATTTT. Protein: CASSLDRAGNAGNTIYF. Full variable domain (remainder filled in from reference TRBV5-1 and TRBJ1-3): KAGVTQTPRYLIKTRGQQVTLSCSPISGHRSVSWYQQTPGQGLQFLFEYFSETQRNKGNFPGRFSGRQFSNSRSEMNVSTLELGDSALYLCASSLDRAGNAGNTIYFGEGSWLTVV.

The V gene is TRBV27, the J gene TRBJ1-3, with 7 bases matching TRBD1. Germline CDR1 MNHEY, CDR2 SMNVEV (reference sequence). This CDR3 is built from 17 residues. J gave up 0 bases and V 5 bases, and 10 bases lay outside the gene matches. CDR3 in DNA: TGTGCCAGCAGTCGTTTGGGGGGACAGATCTCTGGAAACACCATATATTTT. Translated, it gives CASSRLGGQISGNTIYF.

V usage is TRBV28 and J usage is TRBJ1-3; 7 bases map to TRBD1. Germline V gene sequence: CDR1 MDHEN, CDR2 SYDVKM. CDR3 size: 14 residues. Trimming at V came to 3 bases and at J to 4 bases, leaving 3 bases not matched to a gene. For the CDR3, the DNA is TGTGCCAGCAGTTTGACAGGGTTCGGAAACACCATATATTTT. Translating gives CASSLTGFGNTIYF.

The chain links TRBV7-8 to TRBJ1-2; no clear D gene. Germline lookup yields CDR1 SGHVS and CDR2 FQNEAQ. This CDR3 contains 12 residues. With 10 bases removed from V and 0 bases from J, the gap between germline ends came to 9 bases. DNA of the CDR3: TGTGCCACCTCTCCGGCTAACTATGGCTACACCTTC. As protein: CATSPANYGYTF.

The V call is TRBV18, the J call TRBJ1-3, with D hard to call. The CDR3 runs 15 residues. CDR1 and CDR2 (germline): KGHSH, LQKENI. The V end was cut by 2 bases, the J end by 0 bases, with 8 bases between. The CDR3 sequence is CASSPAVSSGNTIYF. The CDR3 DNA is TGTGCCAGCTCACCAGCGGTGAGCTCTGGAAACACCATATATTTT.

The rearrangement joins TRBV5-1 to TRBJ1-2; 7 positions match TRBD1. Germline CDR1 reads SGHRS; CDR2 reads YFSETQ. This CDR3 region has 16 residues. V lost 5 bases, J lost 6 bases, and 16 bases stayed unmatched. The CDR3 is CASSRGGRTGPHGYTF. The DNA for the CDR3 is TGCGCCAGCAGTCGGGGGGGGCGGACAGGCCCCCATGGCTACACCTTC.

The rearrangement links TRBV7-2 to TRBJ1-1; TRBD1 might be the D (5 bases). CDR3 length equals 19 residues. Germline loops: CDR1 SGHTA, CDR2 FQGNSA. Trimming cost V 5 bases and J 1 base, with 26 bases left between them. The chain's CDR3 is CASSLTSAGTPTTNTEAFF. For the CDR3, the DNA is TGTGCCAGCAGCCTGACGTCGGCTGGGACTCCGACGACGAACACTGAAGCTTTCTTT.

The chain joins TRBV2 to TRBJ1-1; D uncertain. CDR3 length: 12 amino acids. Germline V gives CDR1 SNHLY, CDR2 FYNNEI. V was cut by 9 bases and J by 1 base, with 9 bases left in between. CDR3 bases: TGTGCCAGTGCTGCGGGGAACACTGAAGCTTTCTTT. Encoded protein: CASAAGNTEAFF. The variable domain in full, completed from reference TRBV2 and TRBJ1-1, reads EPEVTQTPSHQVTQMGQEVILRCVPISNHLYFYWYRQILGQKVEFLVSFYNNEISEKSEIFDDQFSVERPDGSNFTLKIRSTKLEDSAMYFCASAAGNTEAFFGQGTRLTVV.

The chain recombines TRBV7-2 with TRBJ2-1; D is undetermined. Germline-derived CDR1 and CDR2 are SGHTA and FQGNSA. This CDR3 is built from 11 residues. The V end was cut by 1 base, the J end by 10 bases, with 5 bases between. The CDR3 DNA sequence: TGTGCCAGCAGCTTAGGGGCAGAGCAGTTCTTC. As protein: CASSLGAEQFF.